The T cell receptor beta chain under discussion was sequenced for a study of CD8 T cells in ankylosing spondylitis. Study-wide results and limits: Clones linked to disease, bearing a CD8+ phenotype, were relatively rare in peripheral blood. A motif of under 10 highly homologous TCR beta variants was seen as apparently characteristic of ankylosing spondylitis blood. Reports say disease-linked clones showed up significantly more in matched ankylosing spondylitis synovial fluid.

Germline values: CDR1 MNHEY, CDR2 SMNVEV (reference sequence). The CDR3 is 13 residues long. The V and J ends lost 6 bases and 4 bases respectively, with 12 bases between them. Researchers built TCR beta libraries using quantitative 5'-RACE with molecular barcodes. TCRdb ran MiXCR on the 5' RACE reads and lists one entry per CDR3 protein. The data show 150,000 to 200,000 distinct CDR3 sequences, roughly 13% seen once. This clonotype was counted ten times or more. Its antigen is unknown. The sample was blood, either unsorted or a sorted T cell fraction (not recorded which). The chain recombines TRBV27 with TRBJ1-2; TRBD1 is a possible D gene (5 bases). The receptor's source is a female donor with ankylosing spondylitis or in good health (not recorded which). The CDR3 sequence: CASSSVGGYGYTF. The CDR3 bases are TGTGCCAGCAGCTCGGTGGGGGGCTATGGCTACACCTTC.